The source of this T cell receptor beta chain is a study of Ad26.COV2.S vaccination and SARS-CoV-2 variants. Trimming left V 6 bases short and J 8 bases short, with 17 bases between. CDR3 length equals 14 residues. The germline gives CDR1 ENHRY, CDR2 SYGVKD. This sample's treatment: 19 received Ad26.COV2.S at low or high dose, single or two shots; several received placebo; per-sample allocation not given. It was on day 63 after the first vaccine or placebo injection that samples were taken. Worth noting for this clone: Its antigen is currently unknown.

Produced via immunoSEQ multiplex PCR; TCRdb's table is partial and in-frame only. The sample yields some 250,000 clones, roughly 90% seen once. General study results and limits: Total T cell responses were possibly underestimated by TCR breadth and depth analyses.

This chain joins TRBV10-3 and TRBJ1-5, with D possibly being TRBD1 (6 bases). The sequenced sample was peripheral blood, obtained in a trial of Ad26.COV2.S vaccine versus placebo. This sequence was found in a person between 18 and 60 years old who received the Ad26.COV2.S COVID-19 vaccine or a placebo. The CDR3 protein is CAISATTGPEPQHF. The CDR3 DNA sequence: TGTGCCATCAGCGCAACGACAGGCCCAGAGCCCCAGCATTTT.